Listed below are T cell receptor beta chains from one sample, sequenced in a study of T-cell reconstitution after alpha-beta-depleted transplantation in children. TCRdb reanalysed the PCR reads using MiXCR and keeps one entry per CDR3 protein. The data hold just under 550,000 distinct CDR3 sequences, with approximately 16% observed a single time. Source: PBMCs from the stem cell graft donor, taken from the stem cell graft. The receptor set was obtained from a human donor who donated a stem cell graft to a child with acute lymphoblastic leukemia. CDR3s include the opening cysteine and the closing phenylalanine or tryptophan. Each record gives: V gene, clone size, J gene, D gene, CDR3 protein, CDR3 DNA. A D gene is named only where the DNA matches it firmly. Some rows mark clone size as missing; the rest say once, few, many or name a class of expanded clone.

V gene: TRBV5-4
clone size: -
J gene: TRBJ1-5
D gene: -
CDR3 protein: CASSSFSLSNQPQHF
CDR3 DNA: TGTGCCAGCAGCTCTTTTAGTCTTAGCAATCAGCCCCAGCATTTT

V gene: TRBV6-2/TRBV6-3
clone size: few
J gene: TRBJ1-6
D gene: -
CDR3 protein: CASRSPGVLHF
CDR3 DNA: TGTGCCAGCAGATCCCCAGGGGTCCTCCACTTT

V gene: TRBV29-1
clone size: -
J gene: TRBJ2-3
D gene: -
CDR3 protein: CSVEWAWDGTTDTQYF
CDR3 DNA: TGCAGCGTTGAATGGGCCTGGGACGGGACCACAGATACGCAGTATTTT

V gene: TRBV29-1
clone size: few
J gene: TRBJ2-6
D gene: -
CDR3 protein: CSVEQDSGANVLTF
CDR3 DNA: TGCAGCGTTGAACAAGACTCTGGGGCCAACGTCCTGACTTTC

V gene: TRBV29-1
clone size: -
J gene: TRBJ2-7
D gene: TRBD2
CDR3 protein: CSVVHCGRIYEQYF
CDR3 DNA: TGCAGCGTCGTTCATTGCGGGAGGATCTACGAGCAGTACTTC

V gene: TRBV5-1
clone size: few
J gene: TRBJ2-1
D gene: -
CDR3 protein: CASSIASYLRNEQFF
CDR3 DNA: TGCGCCAGCAGCATAGCTTCGTACCTTCGGAATGAGCAGTTCTTC

V gene: TRBV5-1
clone size: -
J gene: TRBJ1-2
D gene: -
CDR3 protein: CASSREYSGYTF
CDR3 DNA: TGCGCCAGCAGCCGCGAGTATAGCGGCTACACCTTC

V gene: TRBV3-1
clone size: -
J gene: TRBJ1-2
D gene: TRBD1
CDR3 protein: CASSPGQANGRGYTF
CDR3 DNA: TGTGCCAGCAGCCCGGGACAGGCGAACGGGCGAGGCTACACCTTC

V gene: TRBV27
clone size: few
J gene: TRBJ2-2
D gene: -
CDR3 protein: CASSYQGKNTGELFF
CDR3 DNA: TGTGCCAGCAGTTACCAGGGAAAAAACACCGGGGAGCTGTTTTTT

V gene: TRBV6-2/TRBV6-3
clone size: few
J gene: TRBJ2-2
D gene: -
CDR3 protein: CASSYVGEGAGELFF
CDR3 DNA: TGTGCCAGCAGTTACGTGGGAGAAGGGGCCGGGGAGCTGTTTTTT

V gene: TRBV7-9
clone size: few
J gene: TRBJ2-3
D gene: TRBD2
CDR3 protein: CASSVGTSGSADTQYF
CDR3 DNA: TGTGCCAGCAGCGTGGGGACTAGCGGGAGCGCAGATACGCAGTATTTT

V gene: TRBV3-1
clone size: -
J gene: TRBJ2-1
D gene: -
CDR3 protein: CASSQDSGPLNEQFF
CDR3 DNA: TGTGCCAGCAGCCAGGATAGTGGGCCGCTCAATGAGCAGTTCTTC

V gene: TRBV9
clone size: -
J gene: TRBJ2-1
D gene: -
CDR3 protein: CASSVSIGNEQFF
CDR3 DNA: TGTGCCAGCAGCGTGTCCATCGGCAATGAGCAGTTCTTC

V gene: TRBV7-2
clone size: -
J gene: TRBJ2-1
D gene: TRBD2
CDR3 protein: CASSRASGSYNEQFF
CDR3 DNA: TGTGCCAGCAGCCGCGCTAGCGGGAGTTACAATGAGCAGTTCTTC

V gene: TRBV7-2
clone size: few
J gene: TRBJ2-3
D gene: TRBD2
CDR3 protein: CASSFQSGTSRRTDTQYF
CDR3 DNA: TGTGCCAGCAGCTTCCAGTCCGGGACTAGCAGACGCACAGATACGCAGTATTTT

V gene: TRBV10-2
clone size: -
J gene: TRBJ2-3
D gene: -
CDR3 protein: CASSAQAGTDTQYF
CDR3 DNA: TGCGCCAGCAGTGCCCAAGCAGGCACAGATACGCAGTATTTT

V gene: TRBV12-3/TRBV12-4
clone size: few
J gene: TRBJ2-5
D gene: TRBD2
CDR3 protein: CASSLWPAGGPGVGETQYF
CDR3 DNA: TGTGCCAGCAGTTTATGGCCAGCGGGAGGGCCAGGTGTTGGGGAGACCCAGTACTTC

V gene: TRBV5-6
clone size: -
J gene: TRBJ2-3
D gene: -
CDR3 protein: CASSLDWEGVTDTQYF
CDR3 DNA: TGTGCCAGCAGCTTGGATTGGGAGGGGGTCACAGATACGCAGTATTTT

V gene: TRBV7-9
clone size: -
J gene: TRBJ1-5
D gene: -
CDR3 protein: CASSLGPGINQPQHF
CDR3 DNA: TGTGCCAGCAGCTTAGGCCCGGGTATCAATCAGCCCCAGCATTTT

V gene: TRBV29-1
clone size: few
J gene: TRBJ1-5
D gene: -
CDR3 protein: CSVEDSPYSNQPQHF
CDR3 DNA: TGCAGCGTTGAAGACAGCCCCTATAGCAATCAGCCCCAGCATTTT

V gene: TRBV9
clone size: -
J gene: TRBJ1-3
D gene: -
CDR3 protein: CASSETGFSSGNTIYF
CDR3 DNA: TGTGCCAGCAGCGAGACGGGCTTTAGCTCTGGAAACACCATATATTTT

V gene: TRBV19
clone size: few
J gene: TRBJ2-1
D gene: TRBD1
CDR3 protein: CASSSRTGNEQFF
CDR3 DNA: TGTGCCAGTAGTTCGCGGACAGGGAATGAGCAGTTCTTC

V gene: TRBV19
clone size: -
J gene: TRBJ1-1
D gene: TRBD1
CDR3 protein: CASSITTGGMAEAFF
CDR3 DNA: TGTGCCAGTAGTATAACGACAGGGGGTATGGCTGAAGCTTTCTTT

V gene: TRBV9
clone size: few
J gene: TRBJ1-4
D gene: -
CDR3 protein: CASSVGTAPNEKLFF
CDR3 DNA: TGTGCCAGCAGCGTAGGGACAGCCCCTAATGAAAAACTGTTTTTT

V gene: TRBV6-1
clone size: -
J gene: TRBJ2-1
D gene: -
CDR3 protein: CASSKRIEFEQFF
CDR3 DNA: TGTGCCAGCAGCAAGAGGATCGAGTTTGAGCAGTTCTTC

V gene: TRBV30
clone size: -
J gene: TRBJ2-2
D gene: -
CDR3 protein: CAWSVQGELFF
CDR3 DNA: TGTGCCTGGAGTGTACAAGGGGAGCTGTTTTTT

V gene: TRBV5-1
clone size: few
J gene: TRBJ2-6
D gene: -
CDR3 protein: CASSPEGAGANVLTF
CDR3 DNA: TGCGCCAGCAGCCCGGAGGGAGCTGGGGCCAACGTCCTGACTTTC

V gene: TRBV20-1
clone size: once
J gene: TRBJ2-6
D gene: -
CDR3 protein: CSASEQRVDSGANVLTF
CDR3 DNA: TGCAGTGCTAGTGAACAAAGGGTCGACTCTGGGGCCAACGTCCTGACTTTC

V gene: TRBV5-1
clone size: -
J gene: TRBJ2-1
D gene: TRBD2
CDR3 protein: CASSSREGPRNEQFF
CDR3 DNA: TGCGCCAGCAGCTCACGGGAGGGCCCTCGGAATGAGCAGTTCTTC

V gene: TRBV20-1
clone size: -
J gene: TRBJ2-1
D gene: -
CDR3 protein: CSARWRGIRNEQFF
CDR3 DNA: TGCAGTGCTAGATGGCGGGGAATCCGGAATGAGCAGTTCTTC

V gene: TRBV20-1
clone size: -
J gene: TRBJ2-7
D gene: -
CDR3 protein: CSARTSGPLAEQYF
CDR3 DNA: TGCAGTGCTAGAACCAGCGGGCCCCTCGCCGAGCAGTACTTC

V gene: TRBV3-1
clone size: -
J gene: TRBJ2-1
D gene: TRBD2
CDR3 protein: CASTPTSGKNNEQFF
CDR3 DNA: TGTGCCAGCACCCCGACTAGCGGGAAGAACAATGAGCAGTTCTTC

V gene: TRBV7-2
clone size: few
J gene: TRBJ2-7
D gene: TRBD2
CDR3 protein: CASSFRTSGNNEQYF
CDR3 DNA: TGTGCCAGCAGCTTCCGGACTAGCGGGAACAACGAGCAGTACTTC

V gene: TRBV15
clone size: few
J gene: TRBJ1-1
D gene: -
CDR3 protein: CATSRKGQFNTEAFF
CDR3 DNA: TGTGCCACCAGCAGAAAGGGCCAATTTAACACTGAAGCTTTCTTT

V gene: TRBV2
clone size: -
J gene: TRBJ1-6
D gene: -
CDR3 protein: CASSITYNSPLHF
CDR3 DNA: TGTGCCAGCAGCATAACCTATAATTCACCCCTCCACTTT

V gene: TRBV5-1
clone size: few
J gene: TRBJ1-5
D gene: -
CDR3 protein: CASSLVMPEDGHSNQPQHF
CDR3 DNA: TGCGCCAGCAGCTTGGTCATGCCAGAGGACGGACATAGCAATCAGCCCCAGCATTTT

V gene: TRBV5-1
clone size: few
J gene: TRBJ2-1
D gene: TRBD2
CDR3 protein: CASSKQREIYNEQFF
CDR3 DNA: TGCGCCAGCAGCAAACAGCGGGAGATCTACAATGAGCAGTTCTTC

V gene: TRBV27
clone size: -
J gene: TRBJ2-3
D gene: -
CDR3 protein: CASGLRTQSDTQYF
CDR3 DNA: TGTGCCAGCGGCCTCAGGACTCAATCAGATACGCAGTATTTT

V gene: TRBV29-1
clone size: -
J gene: TRBJ2-1
D gene: -
CDR3 protein: CSVTRWDEQFF
CDR3 DNA: TGCAGCGTTACTAGGTGGGATGAGCAGTTCTTC

V gene: TRBV12-3/TRBV12-4
clone size: -
J gene: TRBJ1-5
D gene: -
CDR3 protein: CASSFGLGYNQPQHF
CDR3 DNA: TGTGCCAGCAGTTTTGGTCTGGGGTATAATCAGCCCCAGCATTTT

V gene: TRBV6-2/TRBV6-3
clone size: few
J gene: TRBJ1-5
D gene: -
CDR3 protein: CASSYKAGAISNQPQHF
CDR3 DNA: TGTGCCAGCAGTTACAAGGCAGGGGCCATTAGCAATCAGCCCCAGCATTTT

V gene: TRBV24-1
clone size: few
J gene: TRBJ2-2
D gene: TRBD1
CDR3 protein: CATSDTGQGWTGELFF
CDR3 DNA: TGTGCCACCAGTGATACAGGACAGGGTTGGACCGGGGAGCTGTTTTTT

V gene: TRBV29-1
clone size: -
J gene: TRBJ1-4
D gene: -
CDR3 protein: CSVVDSNEKLFF
CDR3 DNA: TGCAGCGTCGTGGACAGTAATGAAAAACTGTTTTTT

V gene: TRBV5-1
clone size: few
J gene: TRBJ1-1
D gene: -
CDR3 protein: CASSLWGQRGMNTEAFF
CDR3 DNA: TGCGCCAGCAGCTTGTGGGGTCAAAGGGGCATGAACACTGAAGCTTTCTTT

V gene: TRBV12-3/TRBV12-4
clone size: many
J gene: TRBJ2-7
D gene: TRBD1
CDR3 protein: CASSTGQLYEQYF
CDR3 DNA: TGTGCCAGCAGTACGGGACAGCTCTACGAGCAGTACTTC

V gene: TRBV27
clone size: few
J gene: TRBJ2-1
D gene: TRBD2
CDR3 protein: CASRSGSSYNEQFF
CDR3 DNA: TGTGCCAGCCGGAGCGGGAGCTCCTACAATGAGCAGTTCTTC

V gene: TRBV5-1
clone size: -
J gene: TRBJ2-1
D gene: TRBD2
CDR3 protein: CASSLGLAAAYNEQFF
CDR3 DNA: TGCGCCAGCAGCTTGGGACTAGCGGCCGCCTACAATGAGCAGTTCTTC

V gene: TRBV27
clone size: -
J gene: TRBJ2-3
D gene: -
CDR3 protein: CASGGTLSTDTQYF
CDR3 DNA: TGTGCCAGCGGCGGGACACTCAGCACAGATACGCAGTATTTT

V gene: TRBV18
clone size: few
J gene: TRBJ1-2
D gene: -
CDR3 protein: CASSLNLGASYGYTF
CDR3 DNA: TGTGCCAGCTCCCTGAATTTAGGGGCATCCTATGGCTACACCTTC

V gene: TRBV12-5
clone size: -
J gene: TRBJ2-5
D gene: -
CDR3 protein: CASGLGRGWGGTQYF
CDR3 DNA: TGTGCTAGTGGTTTGGGAAGGGGATGGGGCGGGACCCAGTACTTC